Listed below are T cell receptor beta chains from one sample, sequenced in a study of early T cells in non-severe SARS-CoV-2 infection. A single record per CDR3 protein comes from TCRdb applying MiXCR to the 5' RACE reads. The repertoire holds fewer than 100,000 distinct CDR3 sequences, with approximately 10% as singletons. The sequencing sample was made of whole blood. The source is an adult who was a healthcare worker with PCR-confirmed SARS-CoV-2 infection or an uninfected control (not recorded which). The CDR3 runs from the conserved cysteine through the conserved F or W. D genes are given only for firm matches. The listing skips clone size in some rows; elsewhere it reads once, few, many or a size class.

clone_size: few
cdr3_length: 20
v_call: TRBV7-9
j_call: TRBJ2-6
d_call: .
cdr3_nt: TGTGCCAGCAGCTCTTTTCCTCGAAGGACGGCAAGCTCTGGGGCCAACGTCCTGACTTTC
cdr3_aa: CASSSFPRRTASSGANVLTF

clone_size: many
cdr3_length: 13
v_call: TRBV12-3/TRBV12-4
j_call: TRBJ1-2
d_call: .
cdr3_nt: TGTGCCAGCAGGAGGGACACTCTCTATGGCTACACCTTC
cdr3_aa: CASRRDTLYGYTF

clone_size: many
cdr3_length: 16
v_call: TRBV6-5
j_call: TRBJ2-3
d_call: TRBD2
cdr3_nt: TGTGCCAGCAGTAAAATGCTAGCGGGGGCCGGGGATACGCAGTATTTT
cdr3_aa: CASSKMLAGAGDTQYF

clone_size: few
cdr3_length: 14
v_call: TRBV29-1
j_call: TRBJ2-6
d_call: .
cdr3_nt: TGCAGCGTAGGACCCAGCTCTGGGGCCAACGTCCTGACTTTC
cdr3_aa: CSVGPSSGANVLTF

clone_size: few
cdr3_length: 15
v_call: TRBV20-1
j_call: TRBJ2-5
d_call: .
cdr3_nt: TGCAGTGCTAGAGATTTCGTCGGGGGGCAGGAGACCCAGTACTTC
cdr3_aa: CSARDFVGGQETQYF

clone_size: few
cdr3_length: 17
v_call: TRBV24-1
j_call: TRBJ1-1
d_call: TRBD1
cdr3_nt: TGTGCCACCAGTGATGACGGACAGGGCCAAGGGAACACTGAAGCTTTCTTT
cdr3_aa: CATSDDGQGQGNTEAFF

clone_size: .
cdr3_length: 14
v_call: TRBV4-1
j_call: TRBJ2-5
d_call: .
cdr3_nt: TGCGCCAGCAGCCAAGGGAACGGCCAAGAGACCCAGTACTTC
cdr3_aa: CASSQGNGQETQYF

clone_size: few
cdr3_length: 16
v_call: TRBV5-1
j_call: TRBJ2-7
d_call: TRBD1
cdr3_nt: TGCGCCAGCAGCTTTGCTCGGACAGGGACATGGTACGAGCAGTACTTC
cdr3_aa: CASSFARTGTWYEQYF

clone_size: .
cdr3_length: 15
v_call: TRBV9
j_call: TRBJ1-5
d_call: .
cdr3_nt: TGTGCCAGCAGCGTAGCGTCAGATAGCAATCAGCCCCAGCATTTT
cdr3_aa: CASSVASDSNQPQHF

clone_size: .
cdr3_length: 13
v_call: TRBV9
j_call: TRBJ2-5
d_call: .
cdr3_nt: TGTGCCAGCAGCCCACAGGGAAAAGAGACCCAGTACTTC
cdr3_aa: CASSPQGKETQYF

clone_size: many
cdr3_length: 15
v_call: TRBV11-2
j_call: TRBJ2-5
d_call: TRBD1
cdr3_nt: TGTGCCAGCAGCTTAGTCGGGACAGAGGAAGAGACCCAGTACTTC
cdr3_aa: CASSLVGTEEETQYF

clone_size: .
cdr3_length: 20
v_call: TRBV4-3
j_call: TRBJ2-7
d_call: .
cdr3_nt: TGCGCCAGCAGCCCTTCGGTATATGGGCCGGGGGGCGGCACGTCCTACGAGCAGTACTTC
cdr3_aa: CASSPSVYGPGGGTSYEQYF

clone_size: few
cdr3_length: 18
v_call: TRBV14
j_call: TRBJ2-1
d_call: .
cdr3_nt: TGTGCCAGCAGCCTATACAGAGGGTTCGGGGGCTCCTACAATGAGCAGTTCTTC
cdr3_aa: CASSLYRGFGGSYNEQFF

clone_size: few
cdr3_length: 15
v_call: TRBV27
j_call: TRBJ2-1
d_call: TRBD2
cdr3_nt: TGTGCCAGCCAACTGAGGGGGACTAGCGGCAATGAGCAGTTCTTC
cdr3_aa: CASQLRGTSGNEQFF

clone_size: many
cdr3_length: 15
v_call: TRBV25-1
j_call: TRBJ2-3
d_call: .
cdr3_nt: TGTGCCAGCGGAATTGGGGGGCCTAGCACAGATACGCAGTATTTT
cdr3_aa: CASGIGGPSTDTQYF

clone_size: few
cdr3_length: 13
v_call: TRBV9
j_call: TRBJ2-5
d_call: TRBD1
cdr3_nt: TGTGCCAGCAGCGGACAGGGGGCCGAGACCCAGTACTTC
cdr3_aa: CASSGQGAETQYF

clone_size: few
cdr3_length: 17
v_call: TRBV7-8
j_call: TRBJ2-2
d_call: TRBD2
cdr3_nt: TGTGCCAGCAGCTCCAAAGCTAGCGGGGGAGGTACCGGGGAGCTGTTTTTT
cdr3_aa: CASSSKASGGGTGELFF

clone_size: .
cdr3_length: 12
v_call: TRBV2
j_call: TRBJ1-1
d_call: .
cdr3_nt: TGTGCCAGCACAGGGTCCAACACTGAAGCTTTCTTT
cdr3_aa: CASTGSNTEAFF

clone_size: few
cdr3_length: 16
v_call: TRBV4-3
j_call: TRBJ2-6
d_call: .
cdr3_nt: TGCGCCAGCAGCCAAGATTCGACCTCTGGGGCCAACGTCCTGACTTTC
cdr3_aa: CASSQDSTSGANVLTF

clone_size: .
cdr3_length: 13
v_call: TRBV19
j_call: TRBJ2-5
d_call: .
cdr3_nt: TGTGCCAGTACGGCAGGCTTTGGAGAGACCCAGTACTTC
cdr3_aa: CASTAGFGETQYF

clone_size: .
cdr3_length: 12
v_call: TRBV28
j_call: TRBJ2-3
d_call: TRBD1
cdr3_nt: TGTGCCAGCAGTTTGGGACAGGGCGCGCAGTATTTT
cdr3_aa: CASSLGQGAQYF

clone_size: .
cdr3_length: 13
v_call: TRBV7-2
j_call: TRBJ2-7
d_call: .
cdr3_nt: TGTGCCAGCAGCTTAGCAGATCCGCACGAGCAGTACTTC
cdr3_aa: CASSLADPHEQYF

clone_size: .
cdr3_length: 15
v_call: TRBV7-2
j_call: TRBJ1-2
d_call: TRBD1
cdr3_nt: TGTGCCAGCAGCTTAGCGTTTGGGGGACAGGCTGGCTACACCTTC
cdr3_aa: CASSLAFGGQAGYTF

clone_size: .
cdr3_length: 17
v_call: TRBV5-1
j_call: TRBJ2-3
d_call: TRBD2
cdr3_nt: TGCGCCAGCACCTCCGGACGGACTAGCGGGGGCGCAGATACGCAGTATTTT
cdr3_aa: CASTSGRTSGGADTQYF

clone_size: .
cdr3_length: 11
v_call: TRBV25-1
j_call: TRBJ1-1
d_call: .
cdr3_nt: TGTGCCAGCAGCACGGGGGGGACGTCTTTCTTT
cdr3_aa: CASSTGGTSFF

clone_size: few
cdr3_length: 12
v_call: TRBV18
j_call: TRBJ1-2
d_call: .
cdr3_nt: TGTGCCAGCTCGACAGTGGACTATGGCTACACCTTC
cdr3_aa: CASSTVDYGYTF

clone_size: many
cdr3_length: 14
v_call: TRBV25-1
j_call: TRBJ2-5
d_call: .
cdr3_nt: TGTGCCAGCAGTCCGAAGTACAGTGAAGAGACCCAGTACTTC
cdr3_aa: CASSPKYSEETQYF